The rows below give T cell receptor beta chains drawn from one sample of a study of blood T cells in healthy people across ages. TCRdb ran MiXCR on the 5' RACE reads and lists one entry per CDR3 protein. In the table there are around 1,900,000 distinct CDR3 sequences, around 40% of which are singletons. The specimen was blood. The source is a human donor in good health. CDR3s include the opening cysteine and the closing phenylalanine or tryptophan. The D gene is left open where the match is weak. Size is omitted from some rows. Given values are once, few, many or a class for expanded clones.

J | V | size | D | CDR3 | DNA
TRBJ1-2 | TRBV12-3/TRBV12-4 | few | NA | CASRRGLSNYGYTF | TGTGCCAGCAGACGGGGACTCAGTAACTATGGCTACACCTTC
TRBJ2-7 | TRBV20-1 | NA | TRBD2 | CSASGVLAGGPGEQYF | TGCAGTGCTTCGGGGGTCCTAGCGGGGGGGCCTGGGGAGCAGTACTTC
TRBJ2-1 | TRBV12-3/TRBV12-4 | few | NA | CASSSRRGNGAAEEQFF | TGTGCCAGCAGTTCCCGGCGAGGGAATGGAGCAGCTGAGGAGCAGTTCTTC
TRBJ2-1 | TRBV6-2/TRBV6-3 | NA | NA | CTSSTRAYNEQFF | TGTACCAGCAGCACACGGGCCTACAATGAGCAGTTCTTC
TRBJ2-7 | TRBV4-2 | few | NA | CASSQERGEPTYEQYF | TGTGCCAGCAGCCAAGAGCGGGGAGAGCCGACCTACGAGCAGTACTTC
TRBJ2-2 | TRBV5-5 | few | TRBD1 | CASSFFETGGTGELFF | TGTGCCAGCAGCTTTTTCGAGACAGGGGGCACCGGGGAGCTGTTTTTT
TRBJ2-5 | TRBV11-3 | NA | NA | CASSLRGGWEETQYF | TGTGCCAGCAGCCTCCGCGGCGGATGGGAGGAGACCCAGTACTTC
TRBJ1-1 | TRBV12-3/TRBV12-4 | many | NA | CASSLWNTEAFF | TGTGCCAGCAGTTTATGGAACACTGAAGCTTTCTTT
TRBJ2-7 | TRBV20-1 | NA | NA | CSASAGLSYEQYF | TGCAGTGCGAGCGCCGGGTTGTCCTACGAGCAGTACTTC
TRBJ2-7 | TRBV2 | NA | NA | CASSEFSGYEQYF | TGTGCCAGCAGTGAATTCTCTGGCTACGAGCAGTACTTC
TRBJ1-2 | TRBV12-3/TRBV12-4 | NA | NA | CASMGGRRGYTF | TGTGCCAGCATGGGGGGACGTCGTGGCTACACCTTC
TRBJ1-1 | TRBV29-1 | NA | NA | CSVEVGMKAFF | TGCAGCGTTGAAGTTGGAATGAAAGCTTTCTTT
TRBJ1-5 | TRBV7-9 | few | NA | CASSPRGISNQPQHF | TGTGCCAGCAGCCCCCGTGGGATAAGCAATCAGCCCCAGCATTTT
TRBJ1-6 | TRBV4-2 | NA | NA | CASSQEAGVSSPLHF | TGTGCCAGCAGCCAAGAAGCAGGGGTGTCTTCACCCCTCCACTTT
TRBJ2-1 | TRBV5-6 | NA | NA | CASRGDTTGEGEQFF | TGTGCCAGCAGAGGGGACACGACGGGGGAAGGGGAGCAGTTCTTC
TRBJ2-5 | TRBV19 | NA | TRBD2 | CASSPGLAGIQETQYF | TGTGCCAGTAGTCCCGGACTAGCGGGGATCCAAGAGACCCAGTACTTC
TRBJ1-2 | TRBV12-3/TRBV12-4 | few | NA | CASSFGGSDGYTF | TGTGCCAGCAGTTTTGGAGGGAGCGATGGCTACACCTTC
TRBJ1-2 | TRBV7-9 | few | TRBD1 | CASSGDRTKINYGYTF | TGTGCCAGCAGCGGGGACAGAACCAAGATTAACTATGGCTACACCTTC
TRBJ2-6 | TRBV6-2/TRBV6-3 | few | NA | CASRPRIAGANVLTF | TGTGCCAGCCGCCCCCGAATAGCTGGGGCCAACGTCCTGACTTTC
TRBJ2-7 | TRBV15 | many | NA | CATSRGATLSYEQYF | TGTGCCACCAGCAGAGGTGCAACCCTCTCCTACGAGCAGTACTTC
TRBJ1-1 | TRBV7-6 | NA | NA | CASSPQGWTEAFF | TGTGCCAGCAGCCCCCAGGGATGGACTGAAGCTTTCTTT
TRBJ1-5 | TRBV9 | NA | NA | CTSRQSNQPQHF | TGTACCAGCAGACAGAGCAATCAGCCCCAGCATTTT
TRBJ2-1 | TRBV3-1 | few | TRBD1 | CASSLAGTGTNEQFF | TGTGCCAGCAGCCTTGCCGGGACAGGGACGAATGAGCAGTTCTTC
TRBJ2-7 | TRBV7-8 | NA | NA | CASSILANSYEQYF | TGTGCCAGCAGCATACTAGCAAACTCCTACGAGCAGTACTTC
TRBJ2-5 | TRBV5-5 | NA | NA | CASSLSRQGETQYF | TGTGCCAGCAGCTTGTCGAGGCAGGGGGAGACCCAGTACTTC
TRBJ2-3 | TRBV7-2 | few | TRBD2 | CASSLESTSGTYTQYF | TGTGCCAGCAGCTTAGAGTCGACTAGCGGCACCTATACGCAGTATTTT
TRBJ2-3 | TRBV3-1 | many | TRBD2 | CASSPIAGGTDTQYF | TGTGCCAGCAGCCCTATAGCGGGGGGCACAGATACGCAGTATTTT
TRBJ1-2 | TRBV7-2 | few | NA | CASSLRPNAMGYTF | TGTGCCAGCAGCTTACGACCTAACGCTATGGGCTACACCTTC
TRBJ2-1 | TRBV6-5 | NA | NA | CASFSDRPYNEQFF | TGTGCCAGCTTTTCGGACCGACCGTACAATGAGCAGTTCTTC
TRBJ2-4 | TRBV7-9 | few | NA | CASSLTGWENIQYF | TGTGCCAGCAGCTTAACAGGGTGGGAAAACATTCAGTACTTC
TRBJ2-3 | TRBV10-3 | many | NA | CAISERLDTQYF | TGTGCCATCAGTGAGAGATTAGATACGCAGTATTTT
TRBJ1-5 | TRBV24-1 | few | NA | CVTIRRARQPQHF | TGTGTCACCATCAGGAGGGCGCGGCAGCCCCAGCATTTT
TRBJ1-1 | TRBV6-5 | few | TRBD1 | CASRSGQALNTEAFF | TGTGCCAGCAGATCCGGACAGGCTTTGAACACTGAAGCTTTCTTT
TRBJ2-7 | TRBV27 | NA | TRBD1 | CASRLGGTGSHEQYF | TGTGCCAGCAGACTGGGGGGGACAGGGAGCCACGAGCAGTACTTC
TRBJ1-2 | TRBV13 | few | NA | CASSLKGHNYGYTF | TGTGCCAGCAGCTTAAAGGGCCATAACTATGGCTACACCTTC
TRBJ2-1 | TRBV6-1 | NA | TRBD1 | CASTGTGGMSYNEQFF | TGTGCCAGTACCGGGACAGGGGGCATGAGCTACAATGAGCAGTTCTTC
TRBJ1-2 | TRBV20-1 | NA | NA | CSAQGGYGYTF | TGCAGCGCTCAAGGGGGCTATGGCTACACCTTC
TRBJ2-3 | TRBV7-6 | NA | NA | CASSLVSSSNTDTQYF | TGTGCCAGCAGCTTAGTATCCAGCAGTAACACAGATACGCAGTATTTT
TRBJ1-1 | TRBV4-2 | NA | NA | CASSQDRGDAGAFF | TGTGCCAGCAGCCAGGACCGGGGAGACGCGGGGGCTTTCTTT
TRBJ1-2 | TRBV20-1 | NA | TRBD1 | CSARRTGSNYGYTF | TGCAGTGCTAGGAGGACAGGATCTAACTATGGCTACACCTTC
TRBJ2-1 | TRBV18 | NA | NA | CASSPPEGIEGDEQFF | TGTGCCAGCTCACCACCGGAGGGGATTGAGGGCGATGAGCAGTTCTTC
TRBJ2-5 | TRBV15 | once | TRBD2 | CATSREGGTSGDLRNEQYF | TGTGCCACCAGCAGAGAAGGAGGGACTAGCGGGGACCTAAGGAATGAGCAGTACTTC